This TCR beta chain came from a study of T cells in Graves' hyperthyroidism and ophthalmopathy. Study overall: At the time of initial diagnosis and before any treatment, peripheral blood was collected.

Extraction of PBMCs used 9 to 10 ml of fresh peripheral blood. This clonotype showed up many times. The CDR3 regions of TCR beta were amplified from RNA transcripts. During a first-round RT-PCR of the TCR CDR3, the HTBI primer set was used. MiXCR, run by TCRdb on the multiplex PCR reads, gives a single entry per CDR3 protein. Of about 420,000 distinct CDR3 sequences listed, roughly an eighth are singletons. The sequence was collected from a woman in her late teens or twenties with Graves' hyperthyroidism. Sample: blood.

The CDR3: CASSLTGQGAWETQYF. The CDR3 DNA reads TGTGCCAGCAGTTTAACCGGACAGGGGGCTTGGGAGACCCAGTACTTC. This chain uses TRBV6-2 or TRBV6-3 with TRBJ2-5; TRBD1 matches 11 bases. Per the germline V gene, CDR1 is MNHEY and CDR2 is SVGEGT. The ends lost 4 bases at V and 5 bases at J; junction bases unmatched: 9. This CDR3 region has 16 residues.